This T cell receptor beta chain emerged from a study of blood T cell repertoires in COVID-19. The overall study: The origin of the acute and convalescent COVID-19 samples was the United States, Italy and Spain. PBMCs, B-cell-depleted T cells, or T cells were the source of the cDNA or gDNA that made up the material.

In the original processing: Estimation of nucleated cell counts relied on the amplification of reference gene primers. Measured with immunoSEQ multiplex PCR; TCRdb has only the in-frame clones, and not every one. V and J calls and clone size follow that table, whereas D and trimming were derived from the DNA. In the table there are more than 150,000 clones, 85% to 90% of which are singletons. Germline CDR1 MNHEY, CDR2 SMNVEV (reference sequence). Germline trimming cut 5 bases from V and 2 bases from J; bases unmatched to any gene: 8. CDR3 length equals 16 residues. The sequenced sample was peripheral blood. The chain uses TRBV27 and TRBJ2-4; 8 positions agree with TRBD1. This clonotype originated in a man between 65 and 85 years old with active or convalescent COVID-19. CDR3 in amino acids: CASSENSGGSKNIQYF. Written as DNA, the CDR3 is TGTGCCAGCAGTGAGAACTCAGGGGGCTCCAAAAACATTCAGTACTTC.